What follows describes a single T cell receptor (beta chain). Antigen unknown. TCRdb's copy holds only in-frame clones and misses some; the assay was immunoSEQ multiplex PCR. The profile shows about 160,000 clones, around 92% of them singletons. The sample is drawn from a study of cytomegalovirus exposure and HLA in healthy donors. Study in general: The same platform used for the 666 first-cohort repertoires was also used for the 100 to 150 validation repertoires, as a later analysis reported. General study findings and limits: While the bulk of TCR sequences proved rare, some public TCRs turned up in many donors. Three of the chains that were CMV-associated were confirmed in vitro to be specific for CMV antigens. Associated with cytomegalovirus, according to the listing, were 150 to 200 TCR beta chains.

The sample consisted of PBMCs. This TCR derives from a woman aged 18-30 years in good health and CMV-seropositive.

CDR3 sequence (DNA): TGTGCCAGCACCATGACAGAGAACGGAAACACCATATATTTT. This translates into CASTMTENGNTIYF. This chain links TRBV11-2 with TRBJ1-3; TRBD1 is a possible D gene (5 bases). Per germline, CDR1 SGHAT and CDR2 FQNNGV. The V end lost 7 bases, the J end lost 4 bases, and 14 bases lay between the germline ends. The CDR3 covers 14 residues.